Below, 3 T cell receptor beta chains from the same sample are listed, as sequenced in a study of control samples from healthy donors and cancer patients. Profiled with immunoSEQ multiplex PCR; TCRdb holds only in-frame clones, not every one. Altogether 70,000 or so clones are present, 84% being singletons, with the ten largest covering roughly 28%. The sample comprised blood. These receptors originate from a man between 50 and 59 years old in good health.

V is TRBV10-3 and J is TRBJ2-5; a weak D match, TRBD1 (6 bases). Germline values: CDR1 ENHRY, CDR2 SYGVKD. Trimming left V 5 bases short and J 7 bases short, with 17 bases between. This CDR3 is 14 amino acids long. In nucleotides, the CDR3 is TGTGCCATCAGTCCGGACAGTCAGGCGCGGACCCAGTACTTC. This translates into CAISPDSQARTQYF.

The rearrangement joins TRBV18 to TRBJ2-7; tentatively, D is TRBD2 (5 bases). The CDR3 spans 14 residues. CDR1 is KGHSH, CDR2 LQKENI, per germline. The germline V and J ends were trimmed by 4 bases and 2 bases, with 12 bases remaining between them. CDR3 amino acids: CASSLNGIPYEQYF. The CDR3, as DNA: TGTGCCAGCTCACTTAACGGGATTCCCTACGAGCAGTACTTC.

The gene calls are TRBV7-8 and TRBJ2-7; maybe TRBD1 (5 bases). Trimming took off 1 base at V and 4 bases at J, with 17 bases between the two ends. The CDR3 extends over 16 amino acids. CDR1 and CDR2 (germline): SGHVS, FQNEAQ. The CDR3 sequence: CASSLVSGFSDYEQYF. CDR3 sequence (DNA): TGTGCCAGCAGCTTAGTGTCAGGGTTCTCGGATTACGAGCAGTACTTC.